Each of the 19 T cell receptor beta chains below was sequenced from the same sample in a study of regulatory T cells in long-lasting Graves disease. Libraries of TCR beta came from iRepertoire HTBI primers plus Arm-PCR of CDR3 regions. TCRdb ran MiXCR on the multiplex PCR reads and lists one entry per CDR3 protein. The sample lists roughly 430,000 distinct CDR3 sequences, roughly 15% occurring once. Time point specified: newly diagnosed GD, antithyroid drugs for less than 3 months. Following extraction of RNA from PBMCs, that RNA was used to make the TCR library. These records were also assigned to another study, of T cells in Graves' hyperthyroidism and ophthalmopathy.

The sample in question was peripheral blood mononuclear cells (PBMCs), obtained at new diagnosis, from a patient treated with antithyroid drugs. These receptors originate from a woman between 25 and 40 years old with Graves disease.

The sample holds many counts of this clonotype. CDR3 protein: CASSHPAGGRGTDTQYF. As DNA, the CDR3 is TGTGCCAGCAGTCATCCGGCGGGAGGGCGGGGCACAGATACGCAGTATTTT. The J gene is TRBJ2-3, the V gene TRBV28; 9 bases are a match to TRBD2. The CDR3 spans 17 residues. Looked up from germline, CDR1 is MDHEN and CDR2 is SYDVKM. Trimming cost V 5 bases and J 1 base; bases outside gene matches: 10.

This clonotype occurred many times. The rearrangement uses TRBV20-1 and TRBJ1-1; a possible D gene is TRBD1 (5 bases). From germline, CDR1 is DFQATT and CDR2 SNEGSKA (reference sequence). V was shortened by 0 bases and J by 5 bases, with 13 bases between the two germline ends. This CDR3 contains 14 residues. Here the CDR3 reads CSARDPGPRTEAFF. The CDR3 DNA reads as TGCAGTGCTAGAGACCCAGGGCCGAGGACTGAAGCTTTCTTT.

This clonotype was counted only a few times. The DNA for the CDR3 is TGTGCCAGCAGTTTATCGCTTAGGGTCAGCACCGGGGAGCTGTTTTTT. Its translation is CASSLSLRVSTGELFF. The V gene is TRBV27, the J gene TRBJ2-2; D not certain. Germline CDR1 MNHEY, CDR2 SMNVEV (reference sequence). Deletions cut 0 bases from V and 4 bases from J, with 12 bases between. CDR3 size: 16 residues.

This clonotype was counted many times. V and J are TRBV2 and TRBJ2-2; TRBD2 matches 8 bases. CDR1 is SNHLY, CDR2 FYNNEI, per germline. J lost 5 bases, V lost 8 bases, and 19 bases had no gene match. This CDR3 is built from 18 residues. CDR3 DNA: TGTGCCAGCGGGAATGCGGCGGGCGGGAGGTCCGGGACCGGGGAGCTGTTTTTT. Translation: CASGNAAGGRSGTGELFF.

J is TRBJ2-7 and V is TRBV10-3; D may be TRBD2 (5 bases). The length of the CDR3 is 15 residues. V was clipped by 0 bases and J by 2 bases, with 11 bases between them. CDR1 is ENHRY and CDR2 is SYGVKD in the germline V gene. CDR3 region: CAISESQRTTYEQYF. The CDR3 DNA follows: TGTGCCATCAGTGAGTCTCAGCGGACCACCTACGAGCAGTACTTC.

V is TRBV10-3 and J is TRBJ1-1, with TRBD1 matching 7 bases. The CDR3 length is 17 residues. The trim removed 0 bases at V and 1 base at J, leaving 8 bases unmatched. Germline-derived CDR1 and CDR2 are ENHRY and SYGVKD. The CDR3 reads CAISESGRGRGNTEAFF. The CDR3 DNA follows: TGTGCCATCAGTGAGTCGGGCAGGGGGAGAGGGAACACTGAAGCTTTCTTT.

This clonotype was detected a few times. The chain links TRBV29-1 to TRBJ2-3; D is possibly TRBD1 (6 bases). This CDR3 has 12 residues. Trimming pared 3 bases from V and 6 bases from J, leaving 10 bases between. CDR1 and CDR2 (germline): SQVTM, ANQGSEA. The DNA for the CDR3 is TGCAGCGTTGACGATCAGGGGGATACGCAGTATTTT. Translation gives CSVDDQGDTQYF.

The chain joins TRBV12-3 or TRBV12-4 to TRBJ1-2, with TRBD1 as a possible D gene (5 bases). CDR3 size: 15 residues. V gave up 3 bases and J gave up 3 bases, with 14 bases separating them. The CDR3 region is CASSLNRRGDYGYTF. The DNA for the CDR3 is TGTGCCAGCAGTTTGAACAGGCGGGGGGACTATGGCTACACCTTC.

This clonotype has at least ten counts. The chain carries TRBV6-1 and TRBJ2-5, with 15 bases that match TRBD2. CDR1 is MNHNS, CDR2 SASEGT, per germline. The CDR3 extends over 15 amino acids. V shed 4 bases and J 6 bases; nucleotides not matched to a gene: 3. Here the CDR3 reads CASSGGTSGRQTQYF. The CDR3 DNA is TGTGCCAGCAGTGGGGGGACTAGCGGGAGGCAGACCCAGTACTTC.

This clonotype showed up many times. The V gene is TRBV20-1, the J gene TRBJ1-6; the D gene is possibly TRBD1 (6 bases). Germline V gives CDR1 DFQATT, CDR2 SNEGSKA (reference sequence). V lost 2 bases and J 9 bases, leaving 14 bases between the germline ends. The CDR3 totals 14 residues. CDR3 in amino acids: CSARRGGGISPLHF. DNA of the CDR3: TGCAGTGCTAGAAGGGGCGGGGGCATTTCACCCCTCCACTTT.

As to this clonotype: This may stem from a read error, because a much larger clone lies one nucleotide away. This chain joins TRBV12-3 or TRBV12-4 and TRBJ1-2; TRBD1 is a possible D gene (5 bases). This CDR3 contains 15 residues. The V and J ends lost 5 bases and 7 bases respectively, with 20 bases between them. CDR3 residues: CASSGTATPTSGYTF. CDR3 DNA: TGTGCCAGCAGTGGGACCGCGACACCCACCAGTGGCTACACCTTC.

This clonotype was found many times. The chain has TRBV6-1 and TRBJ2-3; 7 nucleotides agree with TRBD2. CDR3 length: 16 residues. The trim removed 2 bases at V and 2 bases at J, leaving 7 bases unmatched. Germline V gene lookup returns CDR1 MNHNS and CDR2 SASEGT. DNA of the CDR3: TGTGCCAGCAGTGAATGGACGGGAGGCTTCACAGATACGCAGTATTTT. Translating gives CASSEWTGGFTDTQYF.

V and J are TRBV14 and TRBJ2-2; TRBD1 agrees at 8 bases. With 0 bases clipped from V and 6 bases from J, the junction kept 6 bases outside the gene matches. This CDR3 is 16 amino acids long. Germline CDR1 and CDR2: SGHDN and FVKESK. The CDR3 DNA is TGTGCCAGCAGCCAAGAGGCAGGGGGCAGCGCCGGGGAGCTGTTTTTT. Its protein is CASSQEAGGSAGELFF.

The table lists this clonotype with many counts. J is TRBJ2-5 and V is TRBV9; the D is unclear. The CDR3 length is 14 residues. The V end was cut by 3 bases, the J end by 0 bases, with 9 bases between. CDR1 is SGDLS and CDR2 is YYNGEE in the germline V gene. The CDR3 nucleotides read TGTGCCAGCAGCGCCTTTACGTACCAAGAGACCCAGTACTTC. This sequence encodes CASSAFTYQETQYF.

At least ten counts were recorded for this clonotype. This rearrangement joins TRBV6-2 or TRBV6-3 to TRBJ2-5; 9 nucleotides align to TRBD2. After removal of 4 bases from V and 4 bases from J, the junction contained 7 bases not matched to a gene. Germline V gene lookup returns CDR1 MNHEY and CDR2 SVGEGT. The CDR3 runs to 15 residues. DNA for the CDR3: TGTGCCAGCAGTTGGGCTAGCGGGAACTTAGAGACCCAGTACTTC. This sequence encodes CASSWASGNLETQYF.

Comment on this clonotype: A junction end diverges from the germline sequence, so it may reflect a read error. The CDR3 bases are TGTGCCAGCAGCCCCTGGGACGTTTACGGGCAGTACTTC. This sequence encodes CASSPWDVYGQYF. The J gene is TRBJ2-7, the V gene TRBV14, with D perhaps being TRBD1 or TRBD2 (5 bases each). Per the germline V gene, CDR1 is SGHDN and CDR2 is FVKESK. The CDR3 is 13 residues long.

This clonotype was observed at least ten times. The V and J genes are TRBV28 and TRBJ1-5; no clear D. This CDR3 has 12 amino acids. The V and J ends lost 8 bases and 11 bases respectively, with 16 bases between them. CDR1 and CDR2 (germline): MDHEN, SYDVKM. CDR3 region: CASGISGQTQHF. The CDR3 DNA reads TGTGCCAGCGGCATCAGCGGGCAGACCCAGCATTTT.

This clonotype came up many times. The gene calls are TRBV20-1 and TRBJ2-5; 10 bases fit TRBD1. The junction had 7 bases not matched to a gene; V was cut back by 1 base and J by 5 bases. Germline CDR1 and CDR2: DFQATT and SNEGSKA (reference sequence). The CDR3 has 15 amino acids. The CDR3, as DNA: TGCAGTGCTAGAGCGGACAGGGGGGGTGGGGAGACCCAGTACTTC. It is translated as CSARADRGGGETQYF.

This clonotype was seen a handful of times. This sequence joins TRBV12-3 or TRBV12-4 and TRBJ1-2; 9 bases map to TRBD1. V lost 1 base, J lost 7 bases, and 10 bases stayed unmatched. The CDR3 runs to 16 residues. The CDR3 here is CASSLVGDTGQGGYTF. The CDR3 nucleotides read TGTGCCAGCAGTTTAGTAGGGGACACGGGACAGGGTGGCTACACCTTC.